A selection of T cell receptor beta chains follows, all from one sample in a study of CD8 T cells in ankylosing spondylitis. Each CDR3 protein is one row after TCRdb ran MiXCR on the 5' RACE reads. The sample holds 650,000 to 800,000 distinct CDR3 sequences, around 17% seen once. Sequencing was done on a sample of blood, either unsorted or a sorted T cell fraction (not recorded which). The receptor set was obtained from a male donor with ankylosing spondylitis. The CDR3 runs from the conserved cysteine through the conserved F or W. D genes are given only for firm matches. Clone size, where shown, is once, few, many, or a class for clones that have expanded.

D	J	length	V	size	DNA	CDR3
NA	TRBJ1-1	15	TRBV3-1	NA	TGTGCCAGCAGCCGAGAAGACGGACTGTTGACTGAAGCTTTCTTT	CASSREDGLLTEAFF
NA	TRBJ2-2	13	TRBV24-1	NA	TGTGCCACCACTACCGGGGGCACCGGGGAGCTGTTTTTT	CATTTGGTGELFF
TRBD1	TRBJ2-3	13	TRBV14	NA	TGTGCCAGCAGCCAGGGGACAGGCCATACGCAGTATTTT	CASSQGTGHTQYF
NA	TRBJ2-7	14	TRBV13	NA	TGTGCCAGCAGCTTGGCAGGGACTTTCCACGAGCAGTACTTC	CASSLAGTFHEQYF
NA	TRBJ2-1	15	TRBV5-5	once	TGTGCCAGCACCACCTCGGGGAGGTGTTGCAATGAGCAGTTCTTC	CASTTSGRCCNEQFF
TRBD1	TRBJ1-1	12	TRBV29-1	few	TGCAGCGTCGTGACAGGGTTCACTGAAGCTTTCTTT	CSVVTGFTEAFF
NA	TRBJ1-1	14	TRBV5-1	few	TGCGCCAGCAGCTTGTATATGGAGGACACTGAAGCTTTCTTT	CASSLYMEDTEAFF
NA	TRBJ1-5	13	TRBV4-1	NA	TGCGCCAGCAGCGAAGGGGATGATCAGCCCCAGCATTTT	CASSEGDDQPQHF
TRBD2	TRBJ2-2	16	TRBV20-1	few	TGCAGTGCTAGTTCCACTAGCGGGTTAAACACCGGGGAGCTGTTTTTT	CSASSTSGLNTGELFF
TRBD2	TRBJ2-1	15	TRBV20-1	few	TGCAGTGCTAGAGACCCTAGCGGGGACTACAATGAGCAGTTCTTC	CSARDPSGDYNEQFF
TRBD1	TRBJ2-1	15	TRBV27	NA	TGTGCCAGCAGACCGAACAGGGGGCCTTACAATGAGCAGTTCTTC	CASRPNRGPYNEQFF
NA	TRBJ1-3	11	TRBV6-5	few	TGTGCCAGTGCAGGGGGAAACACCATATATTTT	CASAGGNTIYF
TRBD2	TRBJ2-1	19	TRBV5-1	few	TGCGCCAGCAGCTTGGCCGGGCTAGCGGGGGGCATGATTCACAATGAGCAGTTCTTC	CASSLAGLAGGMIHNEQFF
TRBD1	TRBJ1-1	14	TRBV12-3/TRBV12-4	few	TGTGCCAGCAGGTATGGAACAGGGGGAATAGAAGCTTTCTTT	CASRYGTGGIEAFF
NA	TRBJ1-1	15	TRBV4-2	few	TGTGCCAGCAGCCAAGAATCCCTGGGAGGCACTGAAGCTTTCTTT	CASSQESLGGTEAFF
NA	TRBJ1-1	14	TRBV20-1	few	TGCAGTGCTAGGACCTTATTCATGAACACTGAAGCTTTCTTT	CSARTLFMNTEAFF
NA	TRBJ1-1	16	TRBV4-1	NA	TGCGCCAGCAGCCTCTACACAGGGAGGGCGAACACTGAAGCTTTCTTT	CASSLYTGRANTEAFF
NA	TRBJ2-7	13	TRBV20-1	few	TGCAGTTCTAGAGATCTCCGCGGCTACGAGCAGTACTTC	CSSRDLRGYEQYF
TRBD2	TRBJ2-1	14	TRBV24-1	few	TGTGCCACCAAGGCTAGCGGGAGGGGGGATGAGCAGTTCTTC	CATKASGRGDEQFF
TRBD2	TRBJ2-7	15	TRBV6-1	NA	TGTGCCAGCAGTGTTGGTAGCGGGATGACCTACGAGCAGTACTTC	CASSVGSGMTYEQYF
NA	TRBJ2-1	14	TRBV10-3	NA	TGTGCCATCAGCCTGGGACAAGCGCCCAATGAGCAGTTCTTC	CAISLGQAPNEQFF
NA	TRBJ1-1	15	TRBV29-1	few	TGCAGCGTTGAAGATCTTGGGGTTTTGTGGACTGAAGCTTTCTTT	CSVEDLGVLWTEAFF
NA	TRBJ2-7	13	TRBV27	few	TGTGCCAGCAGTATCAGGGTTTCCTACGAGCAGTACTTC	CASSIRVSYEQYF
NA	TRBJ2-3	15	TRBV5-6	NA	TGTGCCAGCAGCTTAACGGGAGAGATCACAGATACGCAGTATTTT	CASSLTGEITDTQYF
TRBD1	TRBJ2-5	16	TRBV4-1	NA	TGCGCCAGCAGCCAGGGGACAGTCAAGGAGGTGGAGACCCAGTACTTC	CASSQGTVKEVETQYF
NA	TRBJ1-5	14	TRBV5-1	few	TGCGCCAGCAGCCCGGGACACCTCAATCAGCCCCAGCATTTT	CASSPGHLNQPQHF
NA	TRBJ1-6	12	TRBV6-6	NA	TGTGCCAGCAGGGTCGTCGGTTCACCCCTCCACTTT	CASRVVGSPLHF
NA	TRBJ2-3	15	TRBV12-3/TRBV12-4	NA	TGTGCCAGCAGTTTAGCGCAAGCGGGTGAGGATACGCAGTATTTT	CASSLAQAGEDTQYF
NA	TRBJ1-1	14	TRBV7-9	many	TGTGCCACTTCGACCGAAAGACTGAACACTGAAGCTTTCTTT	CATSTERLNTEAFF
NA	TRBJ2-7	12	TRBV29-1	NA	TGCAGCGTAGCCGCGGCTACCTACGAGCAGTACTTC	CSVAAATYEQYF